Following are 9 T cell receptor beta chains from one sample sequenced in a study of blood T cell repertoires in COVID-19. Profiled with immunoSEQ multiplex PCR; TCRdb holds only in-frame clones, not every one. Among about 350,000 clones, over 70% were seen once, and the ten largest hold around 6%. Sequencing input: peripheral blood. The receptors come from a woman aged 45-59 years with COVID-19, enrolled during active disease.

This chain connects TRBV5-5 to TRBJ1-2; perhaps TRBD1 as D (6 bases). Germline V gene sequence: CDR1 SGHKS, CDR2 YYEKEE (reference sequence). The germline V and J ends were trimmed by 4 bases and 5 bases, with 12 bases remaining between them. The CDR3 contains 13 residues. CDR3: CASSPQGLYGYTF. The CDR3, as DNA: TGTGCCAGCAGCCCACAGGGCTTGTATGGCTACACCTTC.

This clone was seen a handful of times. This chain uses TRBV19 with TRBJ2-7; TRBD1 might be the D (6 bases). CDR3 length: 14 residues. The germline V gene encodes CDR1 LNHDA and CDR2 SQIVND (reference sequence). V was pared by 6 bases and J by 4 bases, with 16 bases between. In DNA form, the CDR3 reads TGTGCCAGTAGCCTCCGGGACAAAGGATACGAGCAGTACTTC. Residues: CASSLRDKGYEQYF.

The V gene is TRBV7-9, the J gene TRBJ1-1, with TRBD1 as a possible D gene (6 bases). Germline V gene data show CDR1 as SEHNR and CDR2 as FQNEAQ (reference sequence). The CDR3 is 12 amino acids. V lost 1 base and J 10 bases, leaving 10 bases between the germline ends. The CDR3 spells CASSLGGPRAFF. The CDR3 DNA reads TGTGCCAGCAGCTTAGGGGGGCCTAGAGCTTTCTTT.

This clone was counted once. V and J are TRBV6-6 and TRBJ2-2; no definite D call. Trimming took 2 bases from V and 7 from J, leaving 5 bases between them. The CDR3 runs to 12 residues. CDR1 MNHNY and CDR2 SVGAGI come from the germline V gene (reference sequence). The CDR3 coding sequence is TGTGCCAGCAGTTACGTCCACGGGGAGCTGTTTTTT. Its protein product is CASSYVHGELFF.

V is TRBV3-1 (or the pseudogene TRBV3-2) and J is TRBJ2-6, with TRBD1 matching 7 bases. The CDR3 is made up of 16 amino acids. Losses at the gene ends were 5 bases for V and 9 bases for J; bases not matched to a gene: 13. The V gene's germline CDR1 is LGHDT and CDR2 YNNKEL (reference sequence). CDR3 amino acids: CASSGASGQRHNVLTF. CDR3 in DNA: TGTGCCAGCAGCGGGGCTTCGGGACAGAGACACAACGTCCTGACTTTC.

Notes on this clone: The same CDR3 arises from other DNA sequences in this sample as well. The chain has TRBV19 and TRBJ2-7; maybe TRBD2 (6 bases). Germline CDR1 reads LNHDA; CDR2 reads SQIVND (reference sequence). V was clipped by 1 base and J by 0 bases, with 10 bases between them. There are 15 residues in the CDR3. The CDR3 DNA follows: TGTGCCAGTAGTATAGGTGCGGGGAGCTCCTACGAGCAGTACTTC. Its translation is CASSIGAGSSYEQYF.

The chain recombines TRBV18 with TRBJ2-2; maybe TRBD2 (6 bases). The germline V and J ends were trimmed by 5 bases and 1 base, with 11 bases remaining between them. The CDR3 is 15 amino acids. CDR1 and CDR2 (germline): KGHSH, LQKENI. CDR3 sequence: CASSSGLRNTGELFF. In DNA, the CDR3 is TGTGCCAGCTCATCGGGACTGAGGAACACCGGGGAGCTGTTTTTT.

The chain is built from TRBV19 and TRBJ2-4; 12 nucleotides agree with TRBD2. Germline V gene lookup returns CDR1 LNHDA and CDR2 SQIVND (reference sequence). The CDR3 contains 19 residues. Trimming removed 4 bases from V and 5 bases from J; junction bases left unmatched: 15. CDR3: CASSTRLAGAGFGENIQYF. In DNA, the CDR3 is TGTGCCAGTAGTACCAGACTAGCGGGAGCGGGTTTTGGCGAAAACATTCAGTACTTC.

This clone was seen only a few times. This chain links TRBV28 with TRBJ2-1, with TRBD1 as a possible D gene (6 bases). Germline-derived CDR1 and CDR2 are MDHEN and SYDVKM. V was shortened by 5 bases and J by 13 bases, with 12 bases between the two germline ends. CDR3 length: 11 residues. CDR3: CASSPNRAQFF. The CDR3 bases are TGTGCCAGCAGTCCGAACAGGGCCCAGTTCTTC.